Below, 31 T cell receptor beta chains from the same sample are listed, as sequenced in a study of blood T cells in healthy people across ages. A second about 6 to 12 cycle PCR used barcoded and J-beta primers. TCRdb passed the 5' RACE reads through MiXCR, listing each CDR3 protein once. This sample has around 870,000 distinct CDR3 sequences, with more than 25% found just once. The source material was blood. Receptors originate from a woman of 80 years or more in good health.

The chain's CDR3 is CASSLAGITQHF. The CDR3 DNA reads as TGTGCCAGCAGCTTAGCAGGGATAACCCAGCATTTT. J is TRBJ1-5 and V is TRBV7-2; the D is unclear. CDR1 and CDR2 from the germline V gene are SGHTA and FQGNSA. The V and J ends lost 0 bases and 11 bases respectively, with 8 bases between them. This CDR3 spans 12 amino acids.

In its sample, this clonotype was seen a few times. CDR3 DNA sequence: TGCAGTGCTGGACAGGGTAATGAAAAACTGTTTTTT. Translating gives CSAGQGNEKLFF. The V and J genes are TRBV20-1 and TRBJ1-4; the match to TRBD1 covers 8 bases. The CDR3 covers 12 residues. CDR1 is DFQATT and CDR2 is SNEGSKA in the germline V gene (reference sequence). V was pared by 5 bases and J by 4 bases, with 0 bases of the junction left unmatched.

This clonotype was seen repeatedly, ten times or more. This rearrangement joins TRBV7-9 to TRBJ2-5, with D perhaps TRBD1 or TRBD2 (5 bases each). This CDR3 contains 14 residues. Between the trimmed V and J ends, which lost 5 bases and 3 bases, there was a span of 13 bases. CDR1 is SEHNR, CDR2 FQNEAQ, per germline (reference sequence). For the CDR3, the DNA is TGTGCCAGCAGCCAGTGGGTGGGGGAAGAGACCCAGTACTTC. Its protein product is CASSQWVGEETQYF.

This clonotype was detected ten times or more. The J gene is TRBJ1-2, the V gene TRBV7-2; a possible D gene is TRBD1 (6 bases). Trimming cost V 5 bases and J 0 bases, with 13 bases left between them. This CDR3 region has 15 residues. Germline V gives CDR1 SGHTA, CDR2 FQGNSA. The CDR3 DNA is TGTGCCAGCAGCCCCGAGGGGGGGACTAACTATGGCTACACCTTC. Translation gives CASSPEGGTNYGYTF.

This clonotype was picked up many times. The CDR3 DNA reads TGTGCCAGCAGCAACTACGGGACGAGCTACGAGCAGTACTTC. This translates into CASSNYGTSYEQYF. The chain carries TRBV7-9 and TRBJ2-7; the D gene could be TRBD1 or TRBD2 (5 bases each). The CDR3 has 14 residues. The ends were cut back, 5 bases at V and 3 bases at J, with 14 bases in the middle. Germline CDR1 is SEHNR and CDR2 is FQNEAQ (reference sequence).

This clonotype was counted ten times or more. V gene TRBV29-1 combines with J gene TRBJ2-2; TRBD1 matches at 7 bases. The CDR3 has 12 amino acids. The V gene end was trimmed by 8 bases and the J gene end by 4 bases; junction bases not matched to a gene: 4. Per germline, CDR1 SQVTM and CDR2 ANQGSEA. CDR3 sequence reads: CSPYRGTGELFF. In DNA form, the CDR3 reads TGCAGCCCTTACAGGGGCACCGGGGAGCTGTTTTTT.

This CDR3 is CASSQDLRGRIYEQYF. CDR3 DNA: TGTGCCAGCAGCCAAGATCTCCGGGGGCGAATTTACGAGCAGTACTTC. V and J are TRBV3-1 and TRBJ2-7; D is possibly TRBD1 or TRBD2 (6 bases each). The CDR3 loop spans 16 amino acids. The ends were cut back, 0 bases at V and 4 bases at J, with 16 bases in the middle. CDR1 is LGHDT, CDR2 YNNKEL, per germline (reference sequence).

The CDR3 DNA reads TGTGCCATCAGAGGGGCCGGAGGAAGCTCCTACAATGAGCAGTTCTTC. It codes for CAIRGAGGSSYNEQFF. The J gene is TRBJ2-1, the V gene TRBV10-3; D tentatively reads TRBD1 or TRBD2 (5 bases each). The V end lost 6 bases, the J end lost 0 bases, and 15 bases lay between the germline ends. The CDR3 consists of 16 residues. Per the germline V gene, CDR1 is ENHRY and CDR2 is SYGVKD.

This sequence joins TRBV12-3 or TRBV12-4 and TRBJ2-4, with D tentatively TRBD1 (7 bases). The J call may be in error: the DNA end matches TRBJ2-7 better. This CDR3 region has 16 residues. CDR3 in DNA: TGTGCCAGCAGTATCCAGGGGGACTCCGCGTTCTACGAGCAGTACTTC. Its protein is CASSIQGDSAFYEQYF.

V is TRBV10-3 and J is TRBJ2-2; D gene uncertain. The V end was cut by 0 bases, the J end by 2 bases, with 16 bases between. Germline CDR1 ENHRY, CDR2 SYGVKD. The CDR3 has 18 amino acids. CDR3 loop: CAISESIGLTGNTGELFF. The CDR3 DNA reads TGTGCCATCAGTGAGTCGATCGGCCTTACCGGAAACACCGGGGAGCTGTTTTTT.

The V and J genes are TRBV11-3 and TRBJ2-3, with D hard to call. Germline-derived CDR1 and CDR2 are SGHNT and YENEEA. The CDR3 has 13 residues. The V end was cut by 4 bases, the J end by 4 bases, with 9 bases between. The CDR3 DNA follows: TGTGCCAGCAGCTCAGGCCATTCAGATACGCAGTATTTT. This codes for CASSSGHSDTQYF.

This clonotype was detected a few times. The rearrangement joins TRBV11-2 to TRBJ2-2; D is unclear. Germline V CDR1 and CDR2: SGHAT, FQNNGV. V gave up 6 bases and J gave up 1 base, with 12 bases separating them. The CDR3 loop spans 15 amino acids. The CDR3 bases are TGTGCCAGCAGACCACGAAACCTGAACACCGGGGAGCTGTTTTTT. Its protein is CASRPRNLNTGELFF.

This clonotype has ten or more counts. This chain links TRBV25-1 with TRBJ2-1, with D possibly TRBD1 on 8 matching bases. The V end was cut by 8 bases, the J end by 5 bases, with 22 bases between. Looked up from germline, CDR1 is MGHDK and CDR2 is SYGVNS. The CDR3 is 16 residues long. CDR3 DNA sequence: TGTGCCAGCCAAGCAAGGAGCGGGACAGGCGACAATGAGCAGTTCTTC. Translated: CASQARSGTGDNEQFF.

This clonotype was observed a handful of times. The rearrangement joins TRBV11-2 to TRBJ2-4, with D possibly TRBD2 on 6 matching bases. Germline CDR1 reads SGHAT; CDR2 reads FQNNGV. Trimming stripped 4 bases from V and 10 bases from J, with 23 bases between. The CDR3 consists of 16 residues. The CDR3 DNA reads as TGTGCCAGCAGCTCTATCTTGCGGGGCTCAAAAAGGATTCAGTACTTC. It encodes CASSSILRGSKRIQYF.

The rearrangement uses TRBV4-3 and TRBJ2-1; the match to TRBD2 covers 9 bases. The CDR3 is 16 residues long. The trim removed 2 bases at V and 6 bases at J, leaving 8 bases unmatched. Looked up from germline, CDR1 is LGHNA and CDR2 is YSLEER. This CDR3 reads CASSQFGLAGLNEQFF. CDR3 nucleotide sequence: TGCGCCAGCAGCCAATTCGGTCTAGCGGGGCTCAATGAGCAGTTCTTC.

Many counts were recorded for this clonotype. The genes are TRBV3-1 and TRBJ2-1; D remains ambiguous. From germline, CDR1 is LGHDT and CDR2 YNNKEL (reference sequence). This CDR3 has 12 amino acids. Trimming took 3 bases from V and 10 from J, leaving 10 bases between them. The CDR3 bases are TGTGCCAGCAGCCAGACGGTTAGGGAGCAGTTCTTC. Translated, it gives CASSQTVREQFF.

This clonotype was seen repeatedly, ten times or more. The V and J genes are TRBV6-5 and TRBJ1-6; 7 nucleotides line up with TRBD1. After removal of 6 bases from V and 7 bases from J, the junction contained 3 bases not matched to a gene. There are 13 residues in the CDR3. Germline CDR1 MNHEY, CDR2 SVGAGI. Here the CDR3 DNA reads TGTGCCAGCAGGGGGACAGTAAATTCACCCCTCCACTTT. Translating it yields CASRGTVNSPLHF.

The genes are TRBV6-2 or TRBV6-3 and TRBJ2-2; TRBD1 matches at 7 bases. This CDR3 is 15 amino acids long. The junction had 5 bases not matched to a gene; V was cut back by 7 bases and J by 0 bases. The V gene's germline CDR1 is MNHEY and CDR2 SVGEGT. The CDR3 bases are TGTGCCAGCAAACGACAGGGCGCGAACACCGGGGAGCTGTTTTTT. It translates to CASKRQGANTGELFF.

J is TRBJ1-3 and V is TRBV7-2; 10 bases are shared with TRBD1. Germline V lookup: CDR1 SGHTA, CDR2 FQGNSA. The CDR3 is 16 amino acids. With 4 bases clipped from V and 0 bases from J, the junction kept 3 bases outside the gene matches. CDR3 in amino acids: CASSWTGGSSGNTIYF. The CDR3 region has the DNA TGTGCCAGCAGCTGGACAGGGGGAAGCTCTGGAAACACCATATATTTT.

This clonotype has a count of ten or more. This chain joins TRBV6-1 and TRBJ2-1; 13 bases are a match to TRBD2. Germline V gene data show CDR1 as MNHNS and CDR2 as SASEGT. The J segment lost 7 bases and the V segment lost 7 bases, leaving 4 bases of the junction unmatched. This CDR3 spans 14 amino acids. CDR3 sequence: CASILAGGYNEQFF. The CDR3, as DNA: TGTGCCAGCATACTAGCGGGGGGGTATAATGAGCAGTTCTTC.

For this clonotype: A much larger clone differs from this one at a single base, so this may be a read error. V is TRBV6-5 and J is TRBJ2-1; no firm D call. Trimming left V 2 bases short and J 13 bases short, with 18 bases between. This CDR3 contains 14 residues. Looked up from germline, CDR1 is MNHEY and CDR2 is SVGAGI. CDR3: CASSYRADQETQFF. The DNA for the CDR3 is TGTGCCAGCAGTTACAGGGCAGACCAAGAGACCCAGTTCTTC.

In regard to this clonotype: A much larger clonotype is one base distant, so this may be a read error. The rearrangement links TRBV6-5 to TRBJ2-1; 8 positions agree with TRBD1. The assigned J gene may be wrong: the sequence end matches TRBJ2-7 better. Germline V gene sequence: CDR1 MNHEY, CDR2 SVGAGI. The CDR3 contains 15 residues. The CDR3 bases are TGTGCCAGCAGTAACGACAGGGGACCCTACAATGAGCAGTACTTC. Translated, it gives CASSNDRGPYNEQYF.

Of note for this clonotype: Being one base from a much bigger clone, this may be a read error. The rearrangement joins TRBV6-5 to TRBJ2-7; TRBD1 matches at 7 bases. Germline loops: CDR1 MNHEY, CDR2 SVGAGI. There are 15 residues in the CDR3. CDR3 amino acids: CASSKPGQIDYEQNF. The DNA for the CDR3 is TGTGCCAGCAGTAAACCGGGACAGATCGACTACGAGCAGAACTTC.

This clonotype has a count of ten or more. This sequence joins TRBV7-2 and TRBJ2-3; unclear D gene. Trimming took off 6 bases at V and 2 bases at J, with 9 bases between the two ends. The CDR3 sequence is 13 residues long. The V gene's germline CDR1 is SGHTA and CDR2 FQGNSA. As DNA, the CDR3 is TGTGCCAGCAGTGTCGGAGTCACAGATACGCAGTATTTT. Protein: CASSVGVTDTQYF.

Turning to this clonotype: This sequence may be a read error, since a much larger clone differs from it by one base. The chain couples TRBV21-1 to TRBJ2-4; the DNA was not used to check the table's D call, TRBD2. TRBV21-1 has pseudogene status. The CDR3 has 16 residues. DNA of the CDR3: TGTGCCAGCAGCAAAAGGGCAGGAATAGCCAAAAACATTCAGTACTTC. This gives the protein CASSKRAGIAKNIQYF.

This clonotype was counted at least ten times. The gene calls are TRBV12-3 or TRBV12-4 and TRBJ2-1, with 8 bases identical to TRBD2. The V gene end was trimmed by 6 bases and the J gene end by 7 bases; junction bases not matched to a gene: 11. The CDR3 covers 15 residues. CDR3 in DNA: TGTGCCAGCAGACTGGGACTAGAGGCAGGGAATGAGCAGTTCTTC. Its protein is CASRLGLEAGNEQFF.

This clonotype appeared many times. This chain uses TRBV5-6 with TRBJ2-3, with D unresolved. This CDR3 is 15 amino acids long. The V end was cut by 0 bases, the J end by 2 bases, with 10 bases between. Germline lookup yields CDR1 SGHDT and CDR2 YYEEEE. The CDR3 protein is CASSLESYYTDTQYF. The CDR3 bases are TGTGCCAGCAGCTTGGAGTCTTACTACACAGATACGCAGTATTTT.

The rearrangement joins TRBV28 to TRBJ2-5; D may be TRBD1 or TRBD2 (6 bases each). Trimming removed 4 bases from V and 1 base from J, with 13 bases in between. The germline CDR1 and CDR2 sequences are MDHEN and SYDVKM. This CDR3 is built from 15 residues. The CDR3 sequence: CASSSSGALQETQYF. The DNA for the CDR3 is TGTGCCAGCAGTTCCTCGGGGGCCCTCCAAGAGACCCAGTACTTC. The whole variable domain, remainder taken from reference TRBV28 and TRBJ2-5, is DVKVTQSSRYLVKRTGEKVFLECVQDMDHENMFWYRQDPGLGLRLIYFSYDVKMKEKGDIPEGYSVSREKKERFSLILESASTNQTSMYLCASSSSGALQETQYFGPGTRLLVL.

This clonotype was counted many times. The chain combines TRBV20-1 with TRBJ1-6; no definite D call. This CDR3 has 13 amino acids. Germline assignment: CDR1 DFQATT and CDR2 SNEGSKA (reference sequence). V was trimmed by 2 bases and J by 3 bases, leaving 5 bases between them. The CDR3 nucleotides read TGCAGTGCTAGACAGAGCTATAATTCACCCCTCCACTTT. Translation: CSARQSYNSPLHF.

V and J are TRBV15 and TRBJ2-2; D is unresolved. V was pared by 0 bases and J by 0 bases, with 14 bases between. The CDR3 is made up of 18 amino acids. Germline V gene lookup returns CDR1 LNHNV and CDR2 YYDKDF (reference sequence). In DNA, the CDR3 is TGTGCCACCAGCAGAGATATGAGACACCTACCGAACACCGGGGAGCTGTTTTTT. Translation: CATSRDMRHLPNTGELFF.

The chain carries TRBV5-1 and TRBJ2-5; TRBD1 is a possible D gene (6 bases). V shed 3 bases and J shed 4 bases, with 16 bases lying between them. Germline lookup yields CDR1 SGHRS and CDR2 YFSETQ. CDR3 length: 15 residues. The CDR3 DNA reads as TGCGCCAGCAGCTCTACCGGACAGAGATCAGAGACCCAGTACTTC. Its protein is CASSSTGQRSETQYF.